This T cell receptor beta chain was retrieved from a study of blood T cell repertoires in COVID-19. In the original analysis: Reference gene primer amplification in the assay estimated nucleated cell counts. Only in-frame clones appear in the TCRdb table, and some are missing; sequencing was by immunoSEQ multiplex PCR. From that table come the V and J calls and clone size; the DNA was used to work out D and trimming. Of under 95,000 clones in the sample, 83% are singletons; the top ten hold roughly 32%. The CDR3 has 17 amino acids. CDR1 and CDR2 from the germline V gene are MGHRA and YSYEKL. Trimming cost V 1 base and J 0 bases; bases outside gene matches: 6. This clone is a singleton in its sample.

V and J are TRBV4-1 and TRBJ2-3; 8 nucleotides line up with TRBD2. Material: peripheral blood. The clonotype originates from a woman of 80 years or more with acute or convalescent COVID-19. CDR3 bases: TGCGCCAGCAGCCAAGTAATCCGCGGGAGGAGCACAGATACGCAGTATTTT. Its protein product is CASSQVIRGRSTDTQYF.